The 27 T cell receptor beta chains in this list originate from one sample, sequenced in a study of regulatory T cells in long-lasting Graves disease. Both iRepertoire HTBI primers and Arm-PCR of CDR3 regions were used to build the TCR beta libraries. In TCRdb, the multiplex PCR reads were re-called with MiXCR into one record per CDR3 protein. The table lists roughly 500,000 distinct CDR3 sequences, 12% to 15% of them singletons. Time point indicated: newly diagnosed GD, antithyroid drugs for less than 3 months. RNA isolated from PBMCs was used to make the TCR library. The same data also went into a second study, on T cells in Graves' hyperthyroidism and ophthalmopathy.

The sequenced sample was peripheral blood mononuclear cells (PBMCs), obtained at new diagnosis, from a patient treated with antithyroid drugs. These receptors were taken from a woman aged 50 to 65 with Graves disease.

This clonotype occurred many times. The V call is TRBV5-1, the J call TRBJ2-7; TRBD1 agrees at 9 bases. In germline, CDR1 is SGHRS, CDR2 YFSETQ. The trim removed 3 bases at V and 2 bases at J, leaving 6 bases unmatched. There are 15 residues in the CDR3. The CDR3 nucleotides are TGCGCCAGCAGCTGGCAGACAGGGGGAGCCTACGAGCAGTACTTC. The encoded protein is CASSWQTGGAYEQYF.

At least ten counts were recorded for this clonotype. The V and J genes are TRBV2 and TRBJ2-4; 8 bases map to TRBD2. The CDR3 has 14 residues. Trimming cost V 3 bases and J 8 bases; bases outside gene matches: 6. CDR1 and CDR2 (germline): SNHLY, FYNNEI. This CDR3 reads CASSDGRGEDIQYF. The CDR3 DNA sequence: TGTGCCAGCAGTGACGGGCGGGGGGAGGACATTCAGTACTTC. The variable domain in full, with the rest retrieved from reference TRBV2 and TRBJ2-4, is EPEVTQTPSHQVTQMGQEVILRCVPISNHLYFYWYRQILGQKVEFLVSFYNNEISEKSEIFDDQFSVERPDGSNFTLKIRSTKLEDSAMYFCASSDGRGEDIQYFGAGTRLSVL.

This clonotype was picked up many times. The V gene is TRBV7-3, the J gene TRBJ1-3; D unresolved. In germline, CDR1 is SGHTA, CDR2 FQGTGA. The V gene lost 8 bases and the J gene lost 2 bases, with 13 bases spanning the gap. This CDR3 has 14 amino acids. CDR3 sequence (DNA): TGTGCCAGCCCCCGGAGGGAGACTGGAAACACCATATATTTT. This gives the protein CASPRRETGNTIYF.

This clonotype was detected ten times or more. The CDR3 sequence: CSAPDGTYEQYF. The CDR3 nucleotides are TGCAGTGCCCCGGACGGCACCTACGAGCAGTACTTC. This chain uses TRBV20-1 with TRBJ2-7, with no clear D. This CDR3 region has 12 residues. Germline V gene sequence: CDR1 DFQATT, CDR2 SNEGSKA (reference sequence). V was trimmed by 6 bases and J by 2 bases, leaving 11 bases between them.

The chain combines TRBV6-5 with TRBJ2-1, with 7 bases lining up with TRBD2. This CDR3 has 17 amino acids. Looked up from germline, CDR1 is MNHEY and CDR2 is SVGAGI. Trimming removed 2 bases from V and 0 bases from J; junction bases left unmatched: 7. Here the CDR3 reads CASSYAGRESSYNEQFF. The CDR3 DNA reads TGTGCCAGCAGTTACGCGGGGAGGGAAAGCTCCTACAATGAGCAGTTCTTC.

This clonotype occurred many times. The chain links TRBV12-3 or TRBV12-4 to TRBJ2-7, with 9 bases matching TRBD2. Trimming took 2 bases from V and 0 from J; bases not matched to a gene: 11. The CDR3 runs 18 residues. The CDR3 reads CASSLLGWASGTSYEQYF. CDR3 in DNA: TGTGCCAGCAGTTTACTGGGGTGGGCTAGCGGGACCTCCTACGAGCAGTACTTC.

The table lists this clonotype with many counts. The gene calls are TRBV5-1 and TRBJ2-1, with TRBD1 matching 8 bases. Germline loops: CDR1 SGHRS, CDR2 YFSETQ. The junction had 3 bases not matched to a gene; V was cut back by 4 bases and J by 0 bases. There are 15 residues in the CDR3. The CDR3 loop reads CASSPGQVSYNEQFF. CDR3 sequence (DNA): TGCGCCAGCAGCCCGGGACAGGTCTCCTACAATGAGCAGTTCTTC. The entire variable domain, with the rest obtained from reference TRBV5-1 and TRBJ2-1, is as follows: KAGVTQTPRYLIKTRGQQVTLSCSPISGHRSVSWYQQTPGQGLQFLFEYFSETQRNKGNFPGRFSGRQFSNSRSEMNVSTLELGDSALYLCASSPGQVSYNEQFFGPGTRLTVL.

The sample holds many counts of this clonotype. The V gene is TRBV27, the J gene TRBJ2-7, with TRBD2 matching 13 bases. V was clipped by 6 bases and J by 6 bases; unmatched bases: 11. The CDR3 has 16 residues. Germline V gives CDR1 MNHEY, CDR2 SMNVEV (reference sequence). The CDR3 loop is CASRLAGGPNKGEQYF. CDR3 bases: TGTGCCAGCAGACTAGCGGGAGGGCCGAACAAAGGCGAGCAGTACTTC.

This clonotype appeared once. The chain joins TRBV2 to TRBJ2-2; TRBD1 is a possible D gene (6 bases). The CDR3 has 17 amino acids. Looked up from germline, CDR1 is SNHLY and CDR2 is FYNNEI. The V end was cut by 7 bases, the J end by 2 bases, with 20 bases between. CDR3 protein: CASISVRTASNTGELFF. For the CDR3, the DNA is TGTGCCAGCATTTCAGTGCGGACAGCGAGTAACACCGGGGAGCTGTTTTTT.

This clonotype was seen many times. V is TRBV30 and J is TRBJ2-1, with D unresolved. Trimming took off 4 bases at V and 0 bases at J, with 10 bases between the two ends. The CDR3 is made up of 14 amino acids. Germline CDR1 reads GTSNPN; CDR2 reads SVGIG (reference sequence). The CDR3: CAWTVWSSYNEQFF. The CDR3 bases are TGTGCCTGGACTGTCTGGAGCTCCTACAATGAGCAGTTCTTC.

This clonotype was counted at least ten times. The chain combines TRBV6-1 with TRBJ2-1, with 7 bases aligning to TRBD2. CDR1 MNHNS and CDR2 SASEGT come from the germline V gene. The junction had 7 bases not matched to a gene; V was cut back by 2 bases and J by 3 bases. CDR3 length: 16 amino acids. CDR3 sequence: CASSESLAAYYNEQFF. The CDR3 DNA reads as TGTGCCAGCAGTGAATCCCTAGCGGCTTACTACAATGAGCAGTTCTTC.

This clonotype appeared a few times. Its ends do not fully match the called genes, so a read error is possible. V and J are TRBV12-3 or TRBV12-4 and TRBJ1-2; 7 nucleotides line up with TRBD1. CDR3 length: 15 amino acids. The CDR3 bases are TGTGCCGGCAGTCGAAGGAACAGGGGACGTTATGGCTACACCTTC. Protein product: CAGSRRNRGRYGYTF.

This clonotype has just a few counts. The chain links TRBV6-1 to TRBJ1-2, with D unclear. Germline CDR1 reads MNHNS; CDR2 reads SASEGT. Trimming stripped 6 bases from V and 7 bases from J, with 21 bases between. This CDR3 is 15 amino acids long. This CDR3 reads CASSSPLVGLGGYTF. CDR3 bases: TGTGCCAGCAGCAGCCCCTTAGTGGGGTTGGGTGGCTACACCTTC.

This clonotype appeared many times. This chain's CDR3 is CASSANRQGSNYGYTF. The CDR3 bases are TGTGCCAGCAGCGCGAACAGACAGGGATCTAACTATGGCTACACCTTC. The chain recombines TRBV5-6 with TRBJ1-2, with 7 positions matching TRBD1. Unmatched junction bases numbered 9, after V lost 4 bases and J lost 0 bases. The CDR3 extends over 16 amino acids. The germline gives CDR1 SGHDT, CDR2 YYEEEE.

Turning to this clonotype: This likely reflects a read error, since a far larger clone is one base away. The V and J genes are TRBV2 and TRBJ2-7; the D is unclear. The CDR3 loop spans 15 amino acids. Germline CDR1 SNHLY, CDR2 FYNNEI. Trimming stripped 6 bases from V and 7 bases from J, with 22 bases between. CDR3 in amino acids: CASSADGSSYNEQYF. The CDR3 coding sequence is TGTGCCAGCAGCGCAGACGGTAGCTCCTACAATGAGCAGTACTTC.

Comment on this clonotype: A much more abundant neighbour one base away suggests this may be a read error. The rearrangement links TRBV6-2 or TRBV6-3 to TRBJ1-5; TRBD1 might be the D (6 bases). The germline gives CDR1 MNHEY, CDR2 SVGEGT. The V end lost 5 bases, the J end lost 0 bases, and 20 bases lay between the germline ends. This CDR3 contains 18 residues. In nucleotides, the CDR3 is TGTGCCAGCAGTGAAGCCTGGCGGGGGGCTTTTAGCAATCAGCCCCAGCATTTT. As protein: CASSEAWRGAFSNQPQHF.

Turning to this clonotype: Since a much larger clone is just one base distant, this may be a read error. V usage is TRBV7-9 and J usage is TRBJ2-5; D assignment may be TRBD1 or TRBD2 (5 bases each). CDR1 and CDR2 from the germline V gene are SEHNR and FQNEAQ (reference sequence). This CDR3 spans 14 amino acids. The CDR3 region is CASSLTGNDSSHSF. CDR3 sequence (DNA): TGTGCCAGCAGCTTAACGGGGAACGACAGTTCCCATAGCTTC. Looking up the rest from reference TRBV7-9 and TRBJ2-5 gives the full variable domain: DTGVSQNPRHKITKRGQNVTFRCDPISEHNRLYWYRQTLGQGPEFLTYFQNEAQLEKSRLLSDRFSAERPKGSFSTLEIQRTEQGDSAMYLCASSLTGNDSSHSFGPGTRLLVL.

At least ten counts were recorded for this clonotype. The chain carries TRBV5-1 and TRBJ2-1; D gene ambiguous. CDR1 and CDR2 (germline): SGHRS, YFSETQ. CDR3 length: 14 amino acids. Trimming took 0 bases from V and 4 from J, leaving 8 bases between them. The CDR3 nucleotides read TGCGCCAGCAGCTTGGCCGACACATACAATGAGCAGTTCTTC. This sequence encodes CASSLADTYNEQFF.

V usage is TRBV27 and J usage is TRBJ2-3, with 7 bases fitting TRBD2. The DNA end favors TRBJ2-5, so the J call may be wrong. The CDR3 consists of 15 residues. The germline V gene has CDR1 MNHEY and CDR2 SMNVEV (reference sequence). In DNA, the CDR3 is TGTGCCAGCAGTGATGCTAGCGGCTCTATGGAGACCCAGTACTTC. It specifies CASSDASGSMETQYF.

This clonotype was seen only a few times. This sequence joins TRBV20-1 and TRBJ1-2, with no clear D. The V end lost 3 bases, the J end lost 7 bases, and 12 bases lay between the germline ends. CDR1 and CDR2 (germline): DFQATT, SNEGSKA (reference sequence). CDR3 size: 12 residues. CDR3 sequence (DNA): TGCAGTGCTAGTGGGCCACCAAGTGGCTACACCTTC. This translates into CSASGPPSGYTF.

This chain links TRBV13 with TRBJ1-1; possibly TRBD1 for D (6 bases). The CDR3 consists of 16 residues. V lost 5 bases, J lost 3 bases, and 19 bases lay in between. CDR1 is PRHDT, CDR2 FYEKMQ, per germline (reference sequence). CDR3 loop: CASSASTGRSHTEAFF. The CDR3, as DNA: TGTGCCAGCAGCGCAAGTACAGGGAGGTCTCACACTGAAGCTTTCTTT.

CDR3 DNA sequence: TGCGCCAGCAGCCAAGATCCCGGGACAACTTACGAGCAGTACTTC. Translated: CASSQDPGTTYEQYF. The V and J genes are TRBV4-1 and TRBJ2-7, with D perhaps TRBD1 (6 bases). V lost 0 bases and J 4 bases, leaving 13 bases between the germline ends. The CDR3 is made up of 15 amino acids. Looked up from germline, CDR1 is MGHRA and CDR2 is YSYEKL.

This clonotype was found many times. This chain uses TRBV27 with TRBJ2-5; D is perhaps TRBD2 (6 bases). Germline CDR1 MNHEY, CDR2 SMNVEV (reference sequence). The CDR3 contains 15 residues. V lost 8 bases and J 1 base, leaving 17 bases between the germline ends. The CDR3 protein is CASALRGNLQETQYF. CDR3 nucleotides: TGTGCCAGCGCTTTGCGGGGAAACCTCCAAGAGACCCAGTACTTC.

This clonotype was picked up many times. The genes are TRBV12-3 or TRBV12-4 and TRBJ1-4; TRBD1 agrees at 7 bases. The V and J ends lost 6 bases and 10 bases, in that order; junction bases with no gene match: 14. The CDR3 spans 15 residues. The CDR3 here is CASSPRQGYGGKLFF. The CDR3 DNA sequence: TGTGCCAGCAGCCCAAGACAGGGTTACGGGGGAAAACTGTTTTTT.

The genes are TRBV9 and TRBJ1-1, with unresolved D. This CDR3 region has 15 residues. CDR1 SGDLS and CDR2 YYNGEE come from the germline V gene. V was shortened by 0 bases and J by 6 bases, with 15 bases between the two germline ends. The CDR3 nucleotides read TGTGCCAGCAGCGTAGAAGACTTACCGGGATCTGAAGCTTTCTTT. Translation gives CASSVEDLPGSEAFF.

This clonotype was picked up many times. Because the CDR3's place on the DNA is in doubt, the DNA is left out and the CDR3 is given as listed by TCRdb. CDR3 region: CASSSSTGLNSPLHF. The V and J genes are TRBV2 and TRBJ1-6; the D call in the table, TRBD1, was not verified against the DNA. The CDR3 adds up to 15 amino acids, both ends counted. Germline V lookup: CDR1 SNHLY, CDR2 FYNNEI.

The gene calls are TRBV5-6 and TRBJ2-1; D remains ambiguous. The CDR3 runs to 14 residues. V shed 4 bases and J shed 5 bases, with 13 bases lying between them. Germline V gene lookup returns CDR1 SGHDT and CDR2 YYEEEE. This CDR3 reads CASSPTNENNEQFF. CDR3 DNA: TGTGCCAGCAGCCCTACAAATGAGAACAATGAGCAGTTCTTC.